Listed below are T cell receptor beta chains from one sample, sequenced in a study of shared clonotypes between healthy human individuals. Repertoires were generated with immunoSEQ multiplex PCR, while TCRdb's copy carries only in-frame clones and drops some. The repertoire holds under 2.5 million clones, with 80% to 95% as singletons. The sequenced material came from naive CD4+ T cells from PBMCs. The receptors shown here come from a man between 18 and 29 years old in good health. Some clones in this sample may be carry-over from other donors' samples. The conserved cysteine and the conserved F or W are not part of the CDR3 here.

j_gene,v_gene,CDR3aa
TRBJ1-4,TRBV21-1,ASSKPGQGDEKLF
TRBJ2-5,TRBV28,ASSFPKQETQY
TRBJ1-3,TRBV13,ASSRISGNTIY
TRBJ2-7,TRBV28,ASSSSAGEY
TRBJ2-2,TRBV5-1,ASSPGQGRGTGELF
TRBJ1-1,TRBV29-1,SVDRNAMNTEAF
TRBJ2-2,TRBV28,ASSPLAFLAGASGTGELF
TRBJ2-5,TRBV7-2,ATGPYSGTQY
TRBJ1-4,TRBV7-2,ASSLVWSNEKLF
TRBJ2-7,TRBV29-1,SASTSSYEQY
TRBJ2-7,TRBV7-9,ASSLIRSYEQY
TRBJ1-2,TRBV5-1,ASSLDQTGYT
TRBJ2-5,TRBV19,ASSIGGLETQY
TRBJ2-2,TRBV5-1,ASSRTTSLYTGELF
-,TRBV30,AWSVDRPREQY
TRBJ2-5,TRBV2,ASSPIRETQY
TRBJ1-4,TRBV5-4,ASSSGGETDEKLF